This T cell receptor (beta chain) was recovered during a study of T cells in women clearing cervical HPV infection. Study-wide background: No precancer developed; the control's incident HPV16 infection cleared within 12 months.

Method: immunoSEQ multiplex PCR; TCRdb's copy keeps in-frame clones and lacks some. The sample table sets out approximately 35,000 clones. The sample consisted of blood buffy coat. The sequence was collected from a woman aged 18 to 69 with a cervical HPV16 infection that either progressed to CIN3+ or cleared (not recorded which).

The sequenced part of the CDR3 DNA is TGTGCCAGCTCACCAGCGGGACTAGCGGGAGGTACCGGGACG. Amino acid sequence: CASSPAGLAGGTGT. The complete CDR3 protein is CASSPAGLAGGTGTQYF. J is TRBJ2-3 and V is TRBV18; 15 bases map to TRBD2. The read halts 3 residues ahead of the CDR3 end, with the missing end drawn from the germline J gene. Looked up from germline, CDR1 is KGHSH and CDR2 is LQKENI. This CDR3 spans 17 amino acids.